Detailed here is one T cell receptor beta chain. Its antigen is unknown. Vbeta (60) and Jbeta (13) primers were used in the PCR. Assay: immunoSEQ multiplex PCR; the TCRdb copy retains only in-frame clones and omits some. The sample records 95,000 to 150,000 clones, around two thirds being singletons. These data are taken from a study of cytomegalovirus exposure and HLA in healthy donors. Study conclusions and caveats: Donor immune exposure was known only as CMV serostatus. Researchers reported from a later analysis that most CMV-associated TCR beta chains appeared HLA-restricted. TCR beta sequences reportedly predicted most subjects' HLA-A and HLA-B alleles accurately. A later analysis showed TCR association rates differing by HLA locus, peaking at DRB1 and lowest at HLA-C.

The TCR was taken from a middle-aged woman in good health and CMV-seropositive. The sample consisted of PBMCs.

CDR3 sequence: CASSASGRRIETQYF. The CDR3, as DNA: TGTGCCAGCAGCGCTAGCGGGAGAAGGATAGAGACCCAGTACTTC. This sequence joins TRBV2 and TRBJ2-5; TRBD2 aligns across 10 bases. Germline CDR1 reads SNHLY; CDR2 reads FYNNEI. V lost 6 bases to trimming and J lost 4 bases; unmatched junction nucleotides: 8. The CDR3 has 15 amino acids.